Given below is one T cell receptor (beta chain) in context. Its specificity is not known. This sample was included in a study of identical twins. TCRdb re-derived calls from the 5' RACE reads in MiXCR, one entry per CDR3 protein. The sample holds 400,000 to 550,000 distinct CDR3 sequences, 24% seen once. Findings and caveats of the study: Researchers caution that invariant MAIT and iNKT cells could partly confound zero-insertion analyses.

CDR3 length: 15 residues. V gave up 2 bases and J gave up 1 base; unmatched junction bases: 4. The germline V gene has CDR1 SEHNR and CDR2 FQNEAQ (reference sequence). The same data also contributed to another study, on T cells expressing NK-cell markers. That source reports: In roughly six donors, dominant NKG2C+ clonotypes were roughly 1.0-8% of CD8+ T cells.

The sequenced sample consisted of CD4+ T cells sorted from blood. The chain couples TRBV7-9 to TRBJ2-7, with 8 positions matching TRBD2. This clonotype was obtained from a woman aged 18-35 years in good health. CDR3 DNA: TGTGCCAGCAGCTTAAGGTCTAGCGGGTCCTACGAGCAGTACTTC. Translating gives CASSLRSSGSYEQYF.